These 21 T cell receptor beta chains originate from one sample sequenced in a study of T cell responses to AZD1222 COVID-19 vaccine. The repertoire was sequenced with immunoSEQ multiplex PCR; TCRdb's copy has only in-frame clones and lacks some. The data show some 70,000 clones, with roughly 80% seen just once and around 5.4% held by the top ten. Sequencing used peripheral blood, obtained on day 0 of AZD1222 vaccination. Source of these receptors: an adult in good health.

This rearrangement joins TRBV10-3 to TRBJ2-7, with D hard to call. Germline V gives CDR1 ENHRY, CDR2 SYGVKD. The length of the CDR3 is 12 residues. The V end lost 2 bases, the J end lost 4 bases, and 6 bases lay between the germline ends. CDR3 bases: TGTGCCATCAGTGAGGTGCCGTACGAGCAGTACTTC. As protein: CAISEVPYEQYF.

This clone was seen only once. V gene TRBV4-1 combines with J gene TRBJ2-5; 8 bases match TRBD1. The CDR3 consists of 18 residues. V lost 4 bases, J lost 2 bases, and 15 bases stayed unmatched. Germline V gene lookup returns CDR1 MGHRA and CDR2 YSYEKL. CDR3 amino acids: CASSRGAWTGRLQETQYF. In DNA form, the CDR3 reads TGCGCCAGCAGCCGGGGAGCTTGGACAGGGAGGCTTCAAGAGACCCAGTACTTC.

J is TRBJ2-1 and V is TRBV29-1, with 9 bases aligning to TRBD1. V shed 5 bases and J 6 bases; nucleotides not matched to a gene: 5. Germline V gene lookup returns CDR1 SQVTM and CDR2 ANQGSEA. This CDR3 is built from 13 residues. CDR3 bases: TGCAGCGTTACTAGGACAGGGGTCAATGAGCAGTTCTTC. This gives the protein CSVTRTGVNEQFF.

This chain links TRBV27 with TRBJ2-7; D is perhaps TRBD1 or TRBD2 (5 bases each). The CDR3 spans 14 residues. Between the trimmed V and J ends, which lost 5 bases and 0 bases, there was a span of 11 bases. In germline, CDR1 is MNHEY, CDR2 SMNVEV (reference sequence). Here the CDR3 reads CASSPLGVSYEQYF. CDR3 sequence (DNA): TGTGCCAGCAGTCCGCTGGGGGTCTCCTACGAGCAGTACTTC.

This clone appeared a few times. The J gene is TRBJ2-7, the V gene TRBV6-8; the match to TRBD2 covers 9 bases. V trimming: 2 bases; J trimming: 2 bases; junction bases outside the gene matches: 1. The CDR3 contains 14 residues. Germline CDR1 MNHGY, CDR2 SAAAGT. CDR3 loop: CASSYGGRAYEQYF. The CDR3 nucleotides read TGTGCCAGCAGTTACGGCGGGAGGGCCTACGAGCAGTACTTC.

The chain joins TRBV7-2 to TRBJ2-5, with D perhaps assigned TRBD1 or TRBD2 (5 bases each). The CDR3 is 15 residues long. Germline V gene data show CDR1 as SGHTA and CDR2 as FQGNSA. The germline V and J ends were trimmed by 1 base and 3 bases, with 12 bases remaining between them. Here the CDR3 reads CASSLVGDREETQYF. The CDR3 nucleotides are TGTGCCAGCAGCTTAGTGGGGGATCGAGAAGAGACCCAGTACTTC.

This chain links TRBV10-3 with TRBJ2-4; 10 bases are a match to TRBD1. The CDR3 spans 19 residues. Germline lookup yields CDR1 ENHRY and CDR2 SYGVKD. After removal of 6 bases from V and 3 bases from J, the junction contained 17 bases not matched to a gene. As DNA, the CDR3 is TGTGCCATCAGCGTTGGCGGACAGGGGGGCTCAAGAGGCAAAAACATTCAGTACTTC. It yields the protein CAISVGGQGGSRGKNIQYF.

The chain uses TRBV11-3 and TRBJ1-1; 7 bases align to TRBD1. The germline V gene has CDR1 SGHNT and CDR2 YENEEA. CDR3 length equals 15 residues. V trimming: 4 bases; J trimming: 0 bases; junction bases outside the gene matches: 5. The CDR3 loop is CASSSRQGVNTEAFF. In nucleotides, the CDR3 is TGTGCCAGCAGCTCAAGACAGGGAGTGAACACTGAAGCTTTCTTT. Full variable domain (remainder filled in from reference TRBV11-3 and TRBJ1-1): EAGVVQSPRYKIIEKKQPVAFWCNPISGHNTLYWYLQNLGQGPELLIRYENEEAVDDSQLPKDRFSAERLKGVDSTLKIQPAELGDSAVYLCASSSRQGVNTEAFFGQGTRLTVV.

To note about this clone: Other DNA sequences within the sample encode an identical CDR3. The genes are TRBV7-9 and TRBJ1-1; possibly TRBD1 for D (5 bases). Germline V gene data show CDR1 as SEHNR and CDR2 as FQNEAQ (reference sequence). V was shortened by 5 bases and J by 1 base, with 8 bases between the two germline ends. The CDR3 has 13 amino acids. The CDR3 spells CASSPTGNTEAFF. The CDR3 region has the DNA TGTGCCAGCAGCCCAACAGGGAACACTGAAGCTTTCTTT.

The chain has TRBV7-3 and TRBJ1-3; no firm D call. This CDR3 is built from 16 residues. Per the germline V gene, CDR1 is SGHTA and CDR2 is FQGTGA. V lost 2 bases to trimming and J lost 1 base, with 12 bases between them. DNA for the CDR3: TGTGCCAGCAGCTTAGGAAACCGCGGATCTGGAAACACCATATATTTT. Translation gives CASSLGNRGSGNTIYF. Drawing the rest from reference TRBV7-3 and TRBJ1-3, the complete variable domain is GAGVSQTPSNKVTEKGKYVELRCDPISGHTALYWYRQSLGQGPEFLIYFQGTGAADDSGLPNDRFFAVRPEGSVSTLKIQRTERGDSAVYLCASSLGNRGSGNTIYFGEGSWLTVV.

This clone was seen more than once but under ten times. The chain couples TRBV4-2 to TRBJ2-1, with D uncertain. Germline CDR1 LGHNA, CDR2 YNFKEQ. The ends were cut back, 0 bases at V and 9 bases at J, with 9 bases in the middle. The CDR3 has 13 residues. CDR3 sequence (DNA): TGTGCCAGCAGCCAAGATAGAGAGCGTGAGCAGTTCTTC. Translated: CASSQDREREQFF.

This clone appeared once. It is unclear where the CDR3 begins or ends on the DNA, so no DNA is shown, and the CDR3 is as TCRdb lists it. The rearrangement uses TRBV3-1 (or the pseudogene TRBV3-2) and TRBJ1-1. The germline CDR1 and CDR2 sequences are LGHDT and YNNKEL (reference sequence). The CDR3 totals 14 residues, both ends included. CDR3 in amino acids: CASSQERVGGGSFF.

The J gene is TRBJ1-4, the V gene TRBV19; the D gene is possibly TRBD1 (6 bases). V was clipped by 11 bases and J by 2 bases, with 15 bases between them. This CDR3 region has 14 residues. Germline CDR1 reads LNHDA; CDR2 reads SQIVND (reference sequence). The CDR3 loop reads CALTGSRTNEKLFF. The CDR3 DNA is TGTGCCCTTACAGGGTCCCGCACTAATGAAAAACTGTTTTTT.

The sample holds a few counts of this clone. A read error is likely, as this CDR3 ends without the conserved phenylalanine or tryptophan. Because the CDR3's place on the DNA is in doubt, the DNA is left out and the CDR3 is given as listed by TCRdb. This rearrangement joins TRBV12-5 to TRBJ1-1. From its first to its last residue, the CDR3 has 9 amino acids. Per germline, CDR1 LGHNT and CDR2 FRNRAP. This CDR3 is CASGFPASI.

The chain combines TRBV7-9 with TRBJ1-4; possibly TRBD1 for D (5 bases). Per germline, CDR1 SEHNR and CDR2 FQNEAQ (reference sequence). The ends were cut back, 4 bases at V and 4 bases at J, with 13 bases in the middle. This CDR3 spans 15 amino acids. The DNA for the CDR3 is TGTGCCAGCAGCTCTGTCAGGGAGAATAATGAAAAACTGTTTTTT. This gives the protein CASSSVRENNEKLFF.

The chain couples TRBV11-3 to TRBJ1-5, with no clear D. This CDR3 has 14 residues. Per germline, CDR1 SGHNT and CDR2 YENEEA. The ends were cut back, 5 bases at V and 5 bases at J, with 13 bases in the middle. CDR3 region: CASSPGRTDQPQHF. CDR3 coding DNA: TGTGCCAGCAGCCCCGGCAGGACCGATCAGCCCCAGCATTTT.

The chain carries TRBV19 and TRBJ1-1; TRBD1 matches 10 bases. J gave up 7 bases and V 8 bases, and 19 bases lay outside the gene matches. CDR1 and CDR2 (germline): LNHDA, SQIVND (reference sequence). The CDR3 has 17 residues. The CDR3 loop reads CASRFTIRGTGDDEAFF. In DNA form, the CDR3 reads TGTGCCAGTCGCTTTACGATCCGGGGGACAGGGGATGATGAAGCTTTCTTT.

V and J are TRBV10-1 and TRBJ2-7; D remains ambiguous. The CDR3 loop spans 12 amino acids. V lost 5 bases and J lost 3, with 8 bases in between. Germline V CDR1 and CDR2: WNHNN, SYGVQD (reference sequence). CDR3 nucleotides: TGCGCCAGCAGTTCCGGCAACTACGAGCAGTACTTC. Amino acid sequence: CASSSGNYEQYF.

This sequence joins TRBV12-3 or TRBV12-4 and TRBJ2-7; no definite D call. V was cut by 3 bases and J by 6 bases, with 12 bases left in between. CDR3 length: 13 residues. Here the CDR3 DNA reads TGTGCCAGCAGTTTGTGGGGTGGGCGCGAGCAGTACTTC. Translating gives CASSLWGGREQYF.

The chain has TRBV11-3 and TRBJ1-3; 7 nucleotides agree with TRBD1. The V segment lost 5 bases and the J segment 0 bases; nucleotides outside the gene matches: 7. CDR1 is SGHNT, CDR2 YENEEA, per germline. The CDR3 is 16 residues long. The CDR3, as DNA: TGTGCCAGCAGCGCAGGCGGGACAGACTCTGGAAACACCATATATTTT. This encodes CASSAGGTDSGNTIYF.

The CDR3 region is CAWGWETEAFF. DNA for the CDR3: TGTGCCTGGGGATGGGAGACCGAAGCTTTCTTT. This chain links TRBV30 with TRBJ1-1; no reliable D call. CDR3 length: 11 residues. Germline CDR1 is GTSNPN and CDR2 is SVGIG (reference sequence). V lost 5 bases and J lost 8, with 12 bases in between. The full variable domain, its missing parts supplied by reference TRBV30 and TRBJ1-1, is SQTIHQWPATLVQPVGSPLSLECTVEGTSNPNLYWYRQAAGRGLQLLFYSVGIGQISSEVPQNLSASRPQDRQFILSSKKLLLSDSGFYLCAWGWETEAFFGQGTRLTVV.